These 2 T cell receptor beta chains were sequenced from one sample in a study of tumor-infiltrating lymphocytes in localized non-small cell lung cancer. Only in-frame clones appear in the TCRdb table, and some are missing; sequencing was by immunoSEQ multiplex PCR. This sample has tens of thousands of clones, with 80% to 90% found just once. The specimen was lung tumor tissue. The receptors here all came from a human donor with non-small cell lung cancer.

This chain joins TRBV4-1 and TRBJ1-2; 7 bases agree with TRBD1. Germline V gene data show CDR1 as MGHRA and CDR2 as YSYEKL. The V segment lost 2 bases and the J segment 4 bases; nucleotides outside the gene matches: 7. CDR3 length: 15 residues. CDR3 loop: CASSQRTGDSYGYTF. CDR3 nucleotide sequence: TGCGCCAGCAGCCAACGGACAGGAGACAGCTATGGCTACACCTTC.

The chain is built from TRBV6-5 and TRBJ2-3, with 13 bases identical to TRBD2. V lost 6 bases, J lost 1 base, and 1 base stayed unmatched. The CDR3 spans 15 residues. Germline lookup yields CDR1 MNHEY and CDR2 SVGAGI. CDR3 sequence: CASRLAGGGTDTQYF. The CDR3 nucleotides are TGTGCCAGCAGACTAGCGGGGGGGGGCACAGATACGCAGTATTTT.